The TCR beta chain under discussion was sequenced for a study of human T cells and chemical hapten exposure. Study overall: Per-sample variation in TCR yield stemmed mainly from small pooled library volume differences.

V was shortened by 0 bases and J by 8 bases, with 5 bases between the two germline ends. The CDR3 totals 12 residues. CDR1 and CDR2 from the germline V gene are MNHEY and SMNVEV (reference sequence). The total RNA was obtained from whole blood that was not fractionated. Per the original data handling: Samples ranged from about 23,224 to 690,600 TCRs, with a median of about 96,000. MiXCR, run by TCRdb on the 5' RACE reads, gives a single entry per CDR3 protein. The V and J calls were not made by the authors but by TCRdb's processing. The table has about 120,000 distinct CDR3 sequences, approximately 19% seen once.

The receptor comes from a human donor in good health. V and J are TRBV27 and TRBJ2-1; D uncertain. CDR3 amino acids: CASSLSAHEQFF. In DNA form, the CDR3 reads TGTGCCAGCAGTTTATCGGCCCATGAGCAGTTCTTC.